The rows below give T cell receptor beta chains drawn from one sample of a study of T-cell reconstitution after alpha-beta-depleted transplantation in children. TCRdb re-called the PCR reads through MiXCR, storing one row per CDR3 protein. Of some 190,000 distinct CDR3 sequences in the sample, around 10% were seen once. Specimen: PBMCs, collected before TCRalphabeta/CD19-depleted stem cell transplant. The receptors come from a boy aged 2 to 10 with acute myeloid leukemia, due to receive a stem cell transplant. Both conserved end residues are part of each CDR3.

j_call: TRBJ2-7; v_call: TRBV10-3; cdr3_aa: CAISDPDRGLYEQYF
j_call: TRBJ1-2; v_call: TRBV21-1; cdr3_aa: CASSPVPSGYTF
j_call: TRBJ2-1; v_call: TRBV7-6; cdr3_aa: CASSVGLAVSYNEQFF
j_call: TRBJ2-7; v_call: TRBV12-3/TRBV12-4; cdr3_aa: CASSPTSVVSYEQYF
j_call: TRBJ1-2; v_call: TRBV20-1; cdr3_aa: CSARKTGLYGYTF
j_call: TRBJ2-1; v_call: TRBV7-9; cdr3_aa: CASSLAPPEQFF
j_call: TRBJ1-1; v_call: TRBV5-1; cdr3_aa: CASSFYRTGESEAFF
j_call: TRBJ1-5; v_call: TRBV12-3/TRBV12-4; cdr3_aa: CASTEGGVQPQHF
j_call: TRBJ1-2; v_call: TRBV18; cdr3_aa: CASSPAGGVGGYTF
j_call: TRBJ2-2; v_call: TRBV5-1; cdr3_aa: CASSFGPSGGKPTGELFF
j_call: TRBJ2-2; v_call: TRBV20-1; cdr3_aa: CSTQRGSTGELFF
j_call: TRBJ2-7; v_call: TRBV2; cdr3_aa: CASKASGSSYEQYF
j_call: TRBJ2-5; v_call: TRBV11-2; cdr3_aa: CASSHGTGQETQYF
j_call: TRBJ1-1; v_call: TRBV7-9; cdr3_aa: CASSLAAGWGEAFF
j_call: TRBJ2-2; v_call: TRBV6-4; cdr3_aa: CASSALANTGELFF
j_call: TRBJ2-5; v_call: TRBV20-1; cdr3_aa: CSANGPTGETQYF
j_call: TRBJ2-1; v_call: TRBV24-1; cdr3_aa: CATGEARTSYNEQFF
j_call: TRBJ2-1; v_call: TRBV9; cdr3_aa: CASSGLLAGGYNEQFF
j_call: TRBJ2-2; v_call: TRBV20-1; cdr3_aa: CSAFAGGANTGELFF
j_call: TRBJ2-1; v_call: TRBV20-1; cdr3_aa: CSASTGGGGNEQFF
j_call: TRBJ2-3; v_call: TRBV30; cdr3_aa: CAWSGQGGTDTQYF
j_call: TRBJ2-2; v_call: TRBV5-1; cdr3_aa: CASSLVPSRGTNTGELFF
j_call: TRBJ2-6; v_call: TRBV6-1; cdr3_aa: CVSQAEGATGANALTF
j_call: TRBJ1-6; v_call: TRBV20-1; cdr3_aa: CSARDIRESSPLHF
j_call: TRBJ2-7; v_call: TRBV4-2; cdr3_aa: CASSQDIASGNEQYF
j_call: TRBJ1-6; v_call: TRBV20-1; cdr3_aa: CSARKGQNNSPLHF
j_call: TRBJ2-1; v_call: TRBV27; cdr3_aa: CASSATGGGLNEQFF
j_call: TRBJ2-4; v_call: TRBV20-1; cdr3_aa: CSAPGMDRGRVVAKNIQYF
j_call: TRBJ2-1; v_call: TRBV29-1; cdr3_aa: CSVEGTGISNEQFF
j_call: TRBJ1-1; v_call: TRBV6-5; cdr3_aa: CASSYWDRGETEAFF
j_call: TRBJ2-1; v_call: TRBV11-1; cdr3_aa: CASSQGQGSDEQFF
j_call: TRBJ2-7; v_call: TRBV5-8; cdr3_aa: CASSLYPESPYYEQYF
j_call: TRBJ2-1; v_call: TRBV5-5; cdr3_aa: CASSPHSPRGGNEQFF
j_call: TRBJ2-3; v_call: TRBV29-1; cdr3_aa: CSVEDPGTSGRLTDTQYF
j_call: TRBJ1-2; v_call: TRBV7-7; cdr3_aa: CASAISPGERIYGYTF
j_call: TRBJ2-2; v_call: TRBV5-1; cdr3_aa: CASSSGHLTGELFF
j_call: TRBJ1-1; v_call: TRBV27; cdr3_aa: CATWDTPNTEAFF
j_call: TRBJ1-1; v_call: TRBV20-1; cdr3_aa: CSARRGQGTEAFF
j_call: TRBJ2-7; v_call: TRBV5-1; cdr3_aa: CASSLGGEQYF
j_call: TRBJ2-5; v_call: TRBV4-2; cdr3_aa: CAISPGPAGTQYF
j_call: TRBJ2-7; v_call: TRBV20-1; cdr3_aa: CSGDRGLEDYEQYF
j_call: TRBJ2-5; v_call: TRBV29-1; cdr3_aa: CSVETGDQETQYF
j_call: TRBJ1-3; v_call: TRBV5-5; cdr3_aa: CASSLERHIGNTIYF
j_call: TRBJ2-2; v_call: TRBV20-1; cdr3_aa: CSAPGVGGHSNTGELFF
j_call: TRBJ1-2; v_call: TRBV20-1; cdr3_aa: CSAPMGQGGGYTF
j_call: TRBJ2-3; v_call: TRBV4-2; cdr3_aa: CASIIQLGSLTDTQYF
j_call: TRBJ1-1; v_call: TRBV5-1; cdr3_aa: CASSLLNSVGKNTEAFF
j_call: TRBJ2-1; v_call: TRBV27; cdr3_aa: CASSLALRSSYNEQFF
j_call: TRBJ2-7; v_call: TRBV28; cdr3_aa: CASSLRTGRSYEQYF
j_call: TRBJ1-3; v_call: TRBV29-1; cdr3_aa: CSGMLFGNTIYF
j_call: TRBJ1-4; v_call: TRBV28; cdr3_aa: CASSMDSATNEKLFF
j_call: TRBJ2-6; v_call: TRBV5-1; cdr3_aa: CASSWKAGTGAIDSGSGANVLTF
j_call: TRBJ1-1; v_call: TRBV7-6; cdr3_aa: CASSLAQVTEAFF
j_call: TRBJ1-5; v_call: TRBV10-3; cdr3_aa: CAISESTGGNQPQHF
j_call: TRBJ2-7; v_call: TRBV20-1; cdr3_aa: CSAIPGQLPYEQYF
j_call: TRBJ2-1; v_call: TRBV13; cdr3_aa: CASSIWDRGGNEQFF
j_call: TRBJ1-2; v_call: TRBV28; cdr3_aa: CASSLLVLVAGVGYTF
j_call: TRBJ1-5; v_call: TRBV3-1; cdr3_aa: CASSQEGWAGAQPQHF